The sample holds a few counts of the clone carrying this T cell receptor beta chain. Its antigen is not known. The sample belongs to a study of T-cell memory formation after mild COVID-19. The CDR3 contains 14 residues. J was trimmed by 0 bases and V by 4 bases; bases with no gene match: 2. Germline loops: CDR1 DFQATT, CDR2 SNEGSKA (reference sequence). TCR alpha and TCR beta cDNA libraries with sample barcodes and UMIs came from 5'RACE using constant-segment primers. A single record per CDR3 protein comes from TCRdb applying MiXCR to the 5' RACE reads. The sample yields under 250,000 distinct CDR3 sequences, 15% to 17% seen once. Study-level findings and limits: Day 37-peaking second-wave clones had unconfirmed SARS-CoV-2 specificity. Later expanders leaned CD4+, whereas clones that contracted between day 15 and 85 were balanced CD4/CD8.

The gene calls are TRBV20-1 and TRBJ2-3; 9 positions match TRBD2. The clonotype comes from an adult woman who had mild COVID-19 (a few samples of this study predate the infection). Cell type and time point are not known. Sequenced input: PBMCs or a T cell subset sorted from them (not recorded which). The CDR3 reads CSAKRGASTDTQYF. In nucleotides, the CDR3 is TGCAGTGCTAAGCGGGGGGCTAGCACAGATACGCAGTATTTT.